This T cell receptor (beta chain) derives from a study of CD8 T cells in Susac syndrome. J lost 4 bases, V lost 2 bases, and 4 bases had no gene match. This CDR3 spans 16 amino acids. Germline V CDR1 and CDR2: KGHSH, LQKENI. Reverse transcription of roughly 0.45 to 1 ug RNA was performed with random hexamers. An immunoSEQ multiplex PCR amplified TCR beta CDR3 over 54 Vbeta and 13 Jbeta. One entry per CDR3 protein results from TCRdb running MiXCR on the immunoSEQ multiplex PCR reads. The sample comprises some 300,000 distinct CDR3 sequences, about nine tenths of which are singletons, and 0.18% rests with the top ten.

The TCR sequence derives from a human donor with multiple sclerosis. The sequencing sample was made of CD8+ T cells from PBMCs. The V call is TRBV18, the J call TRBJ2-3, with 12 bases fitting TRBD2. The DNA for the CDR3 is TGTGCCAGCTCACCATGGACTAGCGGGGCATCAGATACGCAGTATTTT. Translating gives CASSPWTSGASDTQYF.